The clone carrying this T cell receptor (beta chain) showed up many times. This record belongs to a study of CD8 T cells in ankylosing spondylitis. TCRdb re-analysed the 5' RACE reads in MiXCR, keeping a single row per CDR3 protein. This sample has 200,000 to 300,000 distinct CDR3 sequences; around 7.8% occur once, and the top ten carry nearly 7%. Trimming removed 5 bases from V and 1 base from J, with 14 bases in between. The CDR3 is made up of 15 amino acids. Per the germline V gene, CDR1 is SGHRS and CDR2 is YFSETQ. The TCR comes from a male donor with ankylosing spondylitis or in good health (not recorded which). The chain is built from TRBV5-1 and TRBJ2-3; D is unresolved. Sequencing input: blood, either unsorted or a sorted T cell fraction (not recorded which). The CDR3 here is CASRLMGVGTDTQYF. The CDR3 bases are TGCGCCAGCAGACTCATGGGCGTGGGCACAGATACGCAGTATTTT.